This paragraph reports one T cell receptor beta chain. Its antigen remains unknown. The record originates from a study of shared clonotypes between healthy human individuals. Study observations and caveats: Among the subsets, naive ones generally showed larger estimated richness than memory ones.

TCRdb keeps only in-frame clones here, not all; method: immunoSEQ multiplex PCR. The table shows over a million clones, with 75% to 80% occurring only once. CDR3 length equals 16 residues. With 6 bases removed from V and 2 bases from J, the gap between germline ends came to 16 bases. CDR1 is KGHSH and CDR2 is LQKENI in the germline V gene. This chain links TRBV18 with TRBJ2-2, with D maybe TRBD1 (6 bases). The source of this sequence is a man between 18 and 35 years old in good health. Some clones in this sample may be carry-over from other donors' samples. Sequencing was done on a sample of memory CD4+ T cells from PBMCs. Subset in this sample: CD45RA-negative fraction. The CDR3 sequence: CASSPWSRGNTGELFF. Here the CDR3 DNA reads TGTGCCAGCTCCCCCTGGAGCAGGGGTAACACCGGGGAGCTGTTTTTT.